Following are 5 T cell receptor beta chains from one sample sequenced in a study of response to subunit inactivated influenza vaccine. TCRdb analysed the RT-PCR reads with MiXCR anew, one entry per CDR3 protein. The sample lists approximately 570,000 distinct CDR3 sequences, 7.5% to 8.5% seen once, with around 13% in the top ten. Material: PBMCs from blood, obtained 23 months after vaccination. The origin of the receptors is a man between 50 and 69 years old who received an inactivated influenza vaccine.

The chain employs TRBV20-1 and TRBJ1-4; possibly TRBD1 for D (5 bases). This CDR3 contains 17 residues. Trimming removed 5 bases from V and 0 bases from J, with 19 bases in between. Germline loops: CDR1 DFQATT, CDR2 SNEGSKA (reference sequence). The chain's CDR3 is CSAWGPRALATNEKLFF. The CDR3 DNA sequence: TGCAGTGCTTGGGGCCCCCGGGCCCTTGCAACTAATGAAAAACTGTTTTTT.

This clonotype showed up just a few times. The chain couples TRBV20-1 to TRBJ2-5, with a tentative D call TRBD2 (6 bases). Per the germline V gene, CDR1 is DFQATT and CDR2 is SNEGSKA (reference sequence). The CDR3 is 15 amino acids. V was cut by 2 bases and J by 4 bases, with 17 bases left in between. The CDR3 here is CSARSGAGTRETQYF. The CDR3, as DNA: TGCAGTGCTAGATCCGGGGCAGGGACTCGAGAGACCCAGTACTTC.

The chain is built from TRBV18 and TRBJ2-7; D is possibly TRBD1 or TRBD2 (5 bases each). Looked up from germline, CDR1 is KGHSH and CDR2 is LQKENI. The V gene lost 1 base and the J gene lost 3 bases, with 13 bases spanning the gap. The CDR3 is 15 residues long. The CDR3 loop reads CASSPLARGYYEQYF. The CDR3 DNA reads TGTGCCAGCTCACCACTAGCGAGGGGATACTACGAGCAGTACTTC. The full variable domain, its missing parts supplied by reference TRBV18 and TRBJ2-7, is NAGVMQNPRHLVRRRGQEARLRCSPMKGHSHVYWYRQLPEEGLKFMVYLQKENIIDESGMPKERFSAEFPKEGPSILRIQQVVRGDSAAYFCASSPLARGYYEQYFGPGTRLTVT.

This clonotype was detected only a few times. The chain uses TRBV5-1 and TRBJ1-1; unclear D gene. Trimming stripped 0 bases from V and 2 bases from J, with 11 bases between. Germline V CDR1 and CDR2: SGHRS, YFSETQ. This CDR3 is 15 amino acids long. This CDR3 reads CASSLAVDQNTEAFF. CDR3 DNA sequence: TGCGCCAGCAGCTTGGCCGTAGACCAAAACACTGAAGCTTTCTTT.

This clonotype came up many times. The chain is built from TRBV5-8 and TRBJ1-1; a weak D match, TRBD1 (6 bases). V was trimmed by 7 bases and J by 2 bases, leaving 15 bases between them. CDR3 length: 14 amino acids. CDR1 is SGHTS and CDR2 is YDEGEE in the germline V gene. The CDR3 region has the DNA TGTGCCAGCGAAAGGGACATGTCAAACACTGAAGCTTTCTTT. Amino acid sequence: CASERDMSNTEAFF.